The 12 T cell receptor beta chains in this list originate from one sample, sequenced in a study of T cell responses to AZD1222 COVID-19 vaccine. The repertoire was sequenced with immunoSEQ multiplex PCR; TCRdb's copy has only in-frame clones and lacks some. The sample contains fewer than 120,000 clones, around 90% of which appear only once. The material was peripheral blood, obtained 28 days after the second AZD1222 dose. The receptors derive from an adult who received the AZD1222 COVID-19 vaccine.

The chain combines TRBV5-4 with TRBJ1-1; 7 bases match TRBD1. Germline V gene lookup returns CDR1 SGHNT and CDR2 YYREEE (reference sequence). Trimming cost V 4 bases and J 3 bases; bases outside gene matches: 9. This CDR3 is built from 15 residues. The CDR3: CASSPRQGLYTEAFF. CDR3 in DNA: TGTGCCAGCAGCCCGAGACAGGGTTTGTACACTGAAGCTTTCTTT.

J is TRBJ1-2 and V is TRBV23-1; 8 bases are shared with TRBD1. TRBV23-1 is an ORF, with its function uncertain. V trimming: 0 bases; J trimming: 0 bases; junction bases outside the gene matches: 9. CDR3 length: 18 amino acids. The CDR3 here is CASSQSGALQGANYGYTF. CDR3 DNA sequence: TGCGCCAGCAGTCAATCGGGGGCCCTACAGGGGGCTAACTATGGCTACACCTTC.

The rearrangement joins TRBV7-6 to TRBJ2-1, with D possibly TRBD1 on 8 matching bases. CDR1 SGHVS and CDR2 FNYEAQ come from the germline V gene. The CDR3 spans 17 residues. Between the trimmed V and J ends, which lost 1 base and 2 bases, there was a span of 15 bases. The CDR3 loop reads CASSLGPGGQAYNEQFF. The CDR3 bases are TGTGCCAGCAGCTTAGGTCCGGGGGGACAGGCCTACAATGAGCAGTTCTTC. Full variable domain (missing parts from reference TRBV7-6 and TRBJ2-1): GAGVSQSPRYKVTKRGQDVALRCDPISGHVSLYWYRQALGQGPEFLTYFNYEAQQDKSGLPNDRFSAERPEGSISTLTIQRTEQRDSAMYRCASSLGPGGQAYNEQFFGPGTRLTVL.

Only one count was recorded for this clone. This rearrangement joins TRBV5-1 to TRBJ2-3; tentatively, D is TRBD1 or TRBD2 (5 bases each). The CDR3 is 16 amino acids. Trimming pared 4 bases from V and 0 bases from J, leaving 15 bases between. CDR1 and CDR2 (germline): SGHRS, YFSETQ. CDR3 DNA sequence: TGCGCCAGCAGCCCGTCCGGGACGGTTAGCACAGATACGCAGTATTTT. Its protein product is CASSPSGTVSTDTQYF.

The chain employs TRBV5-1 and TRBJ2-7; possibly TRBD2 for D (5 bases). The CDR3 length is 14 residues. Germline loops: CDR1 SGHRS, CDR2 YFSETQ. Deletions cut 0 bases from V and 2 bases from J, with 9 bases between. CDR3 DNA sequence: TGCGCCAGCAGCTTGGGGGCCGGGGCCTACGAGCAGTACTTC. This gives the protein CASSLGAGAYEQYF.

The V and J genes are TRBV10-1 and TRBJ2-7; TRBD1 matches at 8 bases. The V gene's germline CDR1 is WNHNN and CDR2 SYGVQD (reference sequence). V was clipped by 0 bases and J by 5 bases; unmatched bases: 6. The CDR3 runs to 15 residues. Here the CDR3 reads CASSESDRGRHEQYF. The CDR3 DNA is TGCGCCAGCAGTGAGTCCGACAGGGGTAGACACGAGCAGTACTTC.

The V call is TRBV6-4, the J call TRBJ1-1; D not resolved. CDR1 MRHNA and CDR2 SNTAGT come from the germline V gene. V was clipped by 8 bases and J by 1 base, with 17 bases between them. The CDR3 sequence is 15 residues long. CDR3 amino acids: CASGWEERQNTEAFF. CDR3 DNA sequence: TGTGCCAGCGGCTGGGAGGAGAGACAGAACACTGAAGCTTTCTTT.

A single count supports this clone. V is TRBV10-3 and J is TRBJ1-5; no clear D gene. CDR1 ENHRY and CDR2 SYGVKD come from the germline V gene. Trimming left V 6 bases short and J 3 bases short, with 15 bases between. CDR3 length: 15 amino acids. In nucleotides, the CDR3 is TGTGCCATCAGCGACCCAAGGGCCGACAATCAGCCCCAGCATTTT. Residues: CAISDPRADNQPQHF.

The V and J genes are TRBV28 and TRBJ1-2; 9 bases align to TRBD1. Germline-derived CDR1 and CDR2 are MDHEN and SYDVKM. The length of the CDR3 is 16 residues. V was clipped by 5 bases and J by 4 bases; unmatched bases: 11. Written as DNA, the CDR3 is TGTGCCAGCAGTAGACCCTCGGGACAGGGCGGCTATGGCTACACCTTC. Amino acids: CASSRPSGQGGYGYTF.

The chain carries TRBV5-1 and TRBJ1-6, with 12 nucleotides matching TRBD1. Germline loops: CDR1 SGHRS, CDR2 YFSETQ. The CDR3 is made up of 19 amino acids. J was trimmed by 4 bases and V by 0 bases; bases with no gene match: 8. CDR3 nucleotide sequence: TGCGCCAGCAGCTTGGTAGGGACAGGGGGCCGACCGTATAATTCACCCCTCCACTTT. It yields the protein CASSLVGTGGRPYNSPLHF. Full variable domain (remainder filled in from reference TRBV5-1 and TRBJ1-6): KAGVTQTPRYLIKTRGQQVTLSCSPISGHRSVSWYQQTPGQGLQFLFEYFSETQRNKGNFPGRFSGRQFSNSRSEMNVSTLELGDSALYLCASSLVGTGGRPYNSPLHFGNGTRLTVT.

The CDR3: CASSVGTGGPGNTIYF. The DNA of the CDR3 is TGCGCCAGCAGCGTGGGGACCGGGGGCCCTGGAAACACCATATATTTT. V is TRBV5-1 and J is TRBJ1-3; maybe TRBD1 (6 bases). CDR1 and CDR2 (germline): SGHRS, YFSETQ. V shed 4 bases and J shed 2 bases, with 16 bases lying between them. CDR3 length equals 16 residues.

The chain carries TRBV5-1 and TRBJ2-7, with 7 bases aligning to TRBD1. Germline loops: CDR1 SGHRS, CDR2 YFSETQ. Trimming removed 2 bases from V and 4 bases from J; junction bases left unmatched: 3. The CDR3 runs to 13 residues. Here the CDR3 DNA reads TGCGCCAGCAGCTTACAGGGGTTGTACGAGCAGTACTTC. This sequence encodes CASSLQGLYEQYF.